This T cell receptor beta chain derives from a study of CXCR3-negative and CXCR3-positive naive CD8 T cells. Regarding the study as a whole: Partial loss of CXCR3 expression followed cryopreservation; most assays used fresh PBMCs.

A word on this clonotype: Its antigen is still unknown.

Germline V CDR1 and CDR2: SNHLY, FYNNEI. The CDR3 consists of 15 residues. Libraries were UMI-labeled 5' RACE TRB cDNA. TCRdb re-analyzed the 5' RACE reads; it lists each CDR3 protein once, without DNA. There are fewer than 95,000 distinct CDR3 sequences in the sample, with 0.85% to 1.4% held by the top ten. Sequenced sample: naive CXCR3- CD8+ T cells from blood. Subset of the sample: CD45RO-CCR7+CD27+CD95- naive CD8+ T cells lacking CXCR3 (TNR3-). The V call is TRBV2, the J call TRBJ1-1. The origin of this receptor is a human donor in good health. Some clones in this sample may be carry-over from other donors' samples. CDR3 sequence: CASSDERIIGAEAFF.